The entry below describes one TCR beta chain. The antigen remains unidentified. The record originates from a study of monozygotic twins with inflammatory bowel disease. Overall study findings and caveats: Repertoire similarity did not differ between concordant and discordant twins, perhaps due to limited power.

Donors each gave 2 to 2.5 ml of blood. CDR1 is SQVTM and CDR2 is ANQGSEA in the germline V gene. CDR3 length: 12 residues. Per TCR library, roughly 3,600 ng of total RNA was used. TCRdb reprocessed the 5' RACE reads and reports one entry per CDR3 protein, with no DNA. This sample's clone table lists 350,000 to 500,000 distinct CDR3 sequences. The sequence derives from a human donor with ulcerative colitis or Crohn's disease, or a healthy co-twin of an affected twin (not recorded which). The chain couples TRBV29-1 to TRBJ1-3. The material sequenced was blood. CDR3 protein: CSVQFSGNTIYF.